A single sample gave rise to the 24 T cell receptor beta chains below, sequenced in a study of cytomegalovirus exposure and HLA in healthy donors. With 60 Vbeta and 13 Jbeta primers, the PCR was carried out. Clones were sequenced by immunoSEQ multiplex PCR, and TCRdb holds only the in-frame ones, with some missing. The table includes roughly 240,000 clones, about four fifths detected once. Material: PBMCs. These receptors came from a woman in her forties in good health and CMV-seropositive.

This chain uses TRBV11-2 with TRBJ2-3, with a possible D match to TRBD2 (6 bases). The ends were cut back, 5 bases at V and 2 bases at J, with 11 bases in the middle. Germline V gives CDR1 SGHAT, CDR2 FQNNGV. The CDR3 has 14 amino acids. The chain's CDR3 is CASSVTRHTDTQYF. As DNA, the CDR3 is TGTGCCAGCAGCGTGACTAGGCACACAGATACGCAGTATTTT.

The chain uses TRBV30 and TRBJ2-1; the D gene is possibly TRBD1 (6 bases). With 6 bases removed from V and 12 bases from J, the gap between germline ends came to 24 bases. The CDR3 runs 14 residues. Germline V CDR1 and CDR2: GTSNPN, SVGIG (reference sequence). The CDR3 here is CACSEGVRAPGQFF. DNA for the CDR3: TGTGCCTGTTCTGAGGGGGTCCGGGCCCCAGGGCAGTTCTTC.

The chain couples TRBV6-6 to TRBJ2-1, with D perhaps matching TRBD2 (5 bases). CDR1 is MNHNY and CDR2 is SVGAGI in the germline V gene (reference sequence). The CDR3 contains 15 residues. Trimming took 6 bases from V and 0 from J, leaving 12 bases between them. Here the CDR3 DNA reads TGTGCCAGCAGCTCCGGACTGAGCTCCTACAATGAGCAGTTCTTC. This sequence encodes CASSSGLSSYNEQFF.

The chain carries TRBV5-4 and TRBJ2-5, with 10 nucleotides matching TRBD2. Germline V gene sequence: CDR1 SGHNT, CDR2 YYREEE (reference sequence). Trimming removed 6 bases from V and 4 bases from J; junction bases left unmatched: 15. There are 17 residues in the CDR3. CDR3 in DNA: TGTGCCAGCACCGCGCCGAGCGGGGGGGCGCAGGGAGAGACCCAGTACTTC. It encodes CASTAPSGGAQGETQYF.

V is TRBV2 and J is TRBJ2-5; D gene unclear. V gave up 5 bases and J gave up 2 bases, with 9 bases separating them. CDR1 SNHLY and CDR2 FYNNEI come from the germline V gene. The CDR3 length is 13 residues. The CDR3 DNA sequence: TGTGCCAGCAGTCGAAACAGACAAGAGACCCAGTACTTC. Amino acids: CASSRNRQETQYF. The full variable domain, with the rest looked up from reference TRBV2 and TRBJ2-5, is EPEVTQTPSHQVTQMGQEVILRCVPISNHLYFYWYRQILGQKVEFLVSFYNNEISEKSEIFDDQFSVERPDGSNFTLKIRSTKLEDSAMYFCASSRNRQETQYFGPGTRLLVL.

The J gene is TRBJ2-3, the V gene TRBV12-5; D is uncertain. The CDR3 runs 13 residues. V gave up 2 bases and J gave up 9 bases, with 12 bases separating them. In germline, CDR1 is LGHNT, CDR2 FRNRAP. CDR3 amino acids: CASGLSEFVTQYF. The CDR3 region has the DNA TGTGCTAGTGGTTTGTCCGAGTTCGTCACGCAGTATTTT.

J is TRBJ2-1 and V is TRBV6-5; 10 bases are shared with TRBD1. This CDR3 is built from 15 residues. The V and J ends lost 6 bases and 4 bases, in that order; junction bases with no gene match: 6. CDR1 is MNHEY and CDR2 is SVGAGI in the germline V gene. CDR3 residues: CASRVTGGLYNEQFF. CDR3 nucleotide sequence: TGTGCCAGCAGGGTGACAGGGGGCTTGTACAATGAGCAGTTCTTC.

The rearrangement uses TRBV7-9 and TRBJ1-4; 10 bases line up with TRBD1. The junction had 5 bases not matched to a gene; V was cut back by 5 bases and J by 8 bases. CDR3 size: 14 residues. Looked up from germline, CDR1 is SEHNR and CDR2 is FQNEAQ (reference sequence). The CDR3 DNA reads TGTGCCAGCAGCGCGGACAGGGGGAGAGAAAAACTGTTTTTT. Its protein is CASSADRGREKLFF.

There are a few counts of this clone. A junction boundary mismatches the germline segment, possibly from a read error. CDR3 protein: CSSSPRTGVDKNIQYF. The CDR3 nucleotides read TGTTCCAGCAGCCCGAGGACAGGGGTGGACAAAAACATTCAGTACTTC. The rearrangement links TRBV7-9 to TRBJ2-4; 9 bases agree with TRBD1. CDR1 is SEHNR and CDR2 is FQNEAQ in the germline V gene (reference sequence). The CDR3 contains 16 residues.

The rearrangement joins TRBV19 to TRBJ2-3; 7 bases match TRBD2. Per the germline V gene, CDR1 is LNHDA and CDR2 is SQIVND (reference sequence). This CDR3 contains 14 residues. J gave up 3 bases and V 0 bases, and 0 bases lay outside the gene matches. This CDR3 is CASSIERGTDTQYF. Here the CDR3 DNA reads TGTGCCAGTAGTATAGAGCGGGGGACAGATACGCAGTATTTT.

The CDR3 reads CASRYLGTVLFF. The CDR3 DNA is TGTGCCAGCAGATACCTGGGGACTGTGCTGTTTTTT. This chain joins TRBV6-7 and TRBJ2-2, with a weak D call TRBD2 (6 bases). TRBV6-7 is identified as an open reading frame with a role that is uncertain. CDR3 length: 12 residues. V dropped 6 bases and J dropped 13 bases, with 15 bases sitting between them.

J is TRBJ2-4 and V is TRBV12-5, with 7 positions matching TRBD2. The ends lost 2 bases at V and 0 bases at J; junction bases unmatched: 22. The V gene's germline CDR1 is LGHNT and CDR2 FRNRAP. This CDR3 has 22 amino acids. CDR3 bases: TGTGCTAGTGGTTTGATGGGGGACGTAAGGATAGCGGGTTATCTAGCCAAAAACATTCAGTACTTC. Its translation is CASGLMGDVRIAGYLAKNIQYF.

The chain has TRBV6-4 and TRBJ1-1, with no clear D. The CDR3 length is 14 residues. Trimming took 2 bases from V and 4 from J, leaving 11 bases between them. The germline CDR1 and CDR2 sequences are MRHNA and SNTAGT. CDR3 amino acids: CASSDEYSGTEAFF. The CDR3 DNA sequence: TGTGCCAGCAGTGACGAGTATTCGGGCACTGAAGCTTTCTTT.

The rearrangement joins TRBV5-1 to TRBJ2-7; 9 positions match TRBD1. V dropped 0 bases and J dropped 1; count of bases not matched to a gene: 8. The CDR3 is 17 residues long. The V gene's germline CDR1 is SGHRS and CDR2 YFSETQ. The CDR3 loop is CASSLASGTGSSYEQYF. CDR3 DNA: TGCGCCAGCAGCTTGGCCTCTGGGACAGGGTCATCCTACGAGCAGTACTTC.

The CDR3 DNA is TGTGCCAGCAGGGACAGGGATAATTCACCCCTCCACTTT. This codes for CASRDRDNSPLHF. The chain links TRBV6-5 to TRBJ1-6, with 8 bases that match TRBD1. With V trimmed by 6 bases and J by 5 bases, 0 bases remained unmatched. This CDR3 is 13 amino acids long. The germline CDR1 and CDR2 sequences are MNHEY and SVGAGI.

The J gene is TRBJ1-4, the V gene TRBV6-4; D is perhaps TRBD1 (5 bases). CDR3 length equals 13 residues. V was pared by 5 bases and J by 8 bases, with 12 bases between. Germline assignment: CDR1 MRHNA and CDR2 SNTAGT. The CDR3 DNA reads as TGTGCCAGCAGTCCGGACATGGGAGAAAAACTGTTTTTT. The encoded protein is CASSPDMGEKLFF.

The chain uses TRBV21-1 and TRBJ2-2; the D call TRBD1 from the table was never checked on the DNA. TRBV21-1 is annotated as a pseudogene. There are 18 residues in the CDR3. The CDR3 region has the DNA TGTGCCAGCAGCAAAGATGGCAGGATTCAATCGAACACCGGGGAGCTGTTTTTT. As protein: CASSKDGRIQSNTGELFF.

The J gene is TRBJ1-2, the V gene TRBV7-8; TRBD1 aligns across 7 bases. The CDR3 consists of 13 residues. Trimming cost V 2 bases and J 3 bases; bases outside gene matches: 0. CDR1 is SGHVS and CDR2 is FQNEAQ in the germline V gene. CDR3 loop: CASSLTGDYGYTF. As DNA, the CDR3 is TGTGCCAGCAGCTTAACAGGGGACTATGGCTACACCTTC.

The gene calls are TRBV5-4 and TRBJ2-1, with 7 nucleotides matching TRBD2. The CDR3 loop spans 15 amino acids. In germline, CDR1 is SGHNT, CDR2 YYREEE (reference sequence). After removal of 0 bases from V and 3 bases from J, the junction contained 3 bases not matched to a gene. Here the CDR3 reads CASSLVSSGYNEQFF. CDR3 bases: TGTGCCAGCAGCTTGGTATCTAGCGGCTACAATGAGCAGTTCTTC.

The chain is built from TRBV19 and TRBJ2-1; 9 bases align to TRBD1. The CDR3 spans 14 residues. V lost 11 bases and J lost 2; bases outside the gene matches: 7. Looked up from germline, CDR1 is LNHDA and CDR2 is SQIVND (reference sequence). In DNA form, the CDR3 reads TGTGCCTGTTCGACAGGGGGTACCTACAATGAGCAGTTCTTC. Amino acid sequence: CACSTGGTYNEQFF.

V and J are TRBV5-1 and TRBJ1-2; 8 bases are shared with TRBD1. Germline CDR1 and CDR2: SGHRS and YFSETQ. CDR3 size: 14 residues. The V gene end was trimmed by 3 bases and the J gene end by 2 bases; junction bases not matched to a gene: 3. CDR3 nucleotide sequence: TGCGCCAGCAGCTCGGACAGGGCCAACTATGGCTACACCTTC. Its translation: CASSSDRANYGYTF.

In regard to this clone: Other nucleotide sequences in the sample specify the same CDR3. The V gene is TRBV27, the J gene TRBJ1-6, with TRBD1 matching over 7 bases. The CDR3 runs 16 residues. Germline CDR1 and CDR2: MNHEY and SMNVEV (reference sequence). With V trimmed by 2 bases and J by 6 bases, 7 bases remained unmatched. The CDR3 sequence is CASSLASTGVNSPLHF. For the CDR3, the DNA is TGTGCCAGCAGTTTAGCGAGCACAGGGGTTAATTCACCCCTCCACTTT.

The V gene is TRBV7-9, the J gene TRBJ2-3; TRBD2 aligns across 14 bases. The CDR3 runs to 16 residues. With V trimmed by 5 bases and J by 3 bases, 4 bases remained unmatched. From germline, CDR1 is SEHNR and CDR2 FQNEAQ (reference sequence). DNA for the CDR3: TGTGCCAGCAGCGCAGGACTAGCGGGGGGAACAGATACGCAGTATTTT. It translates to CASSAGLAGGTDTQYF.

The chain combines TRBV19 with TRBJ1-1; possible D gene TRBD1, 6 bases. The V gene's germline CDR1 is LNHDA and CDR2 SQIVND (reference sequence). This CDR3 has 10 residues. The CDR3 DNA reads as TGTCGGGGGGGCCCCGGAGGAGCTTTCTTT. It translates to CRGGPGGAFF.